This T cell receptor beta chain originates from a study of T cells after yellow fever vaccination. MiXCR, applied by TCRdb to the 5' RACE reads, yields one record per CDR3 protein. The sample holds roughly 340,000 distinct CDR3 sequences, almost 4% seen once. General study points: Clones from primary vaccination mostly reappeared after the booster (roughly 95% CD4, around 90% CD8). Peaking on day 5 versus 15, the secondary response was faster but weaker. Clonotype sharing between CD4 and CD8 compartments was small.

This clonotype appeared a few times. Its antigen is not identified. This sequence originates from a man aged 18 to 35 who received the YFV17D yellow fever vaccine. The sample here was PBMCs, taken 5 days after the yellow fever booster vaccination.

The DNA for the CDR3 is TGTGCCAGCAGCCAAGATATGGCAGCCCGTAGTGGCTACACCTTC. Translation gives CASSQDMAARSGYTF. This chain connects TRBV14 to TRBJ1-2, with unresolved D. Germline V lookup: CDR1 SGHDN, CDR2 FVKESK. Trimming stripped 0 bases from V and 7 bases from J, with 15 bases between. The CDR3 sequence is 15 residues long.